Presented here are 26 T cell receptor beta chains from one specimen sequenced in a study of cytomegalovirus exposure and HLA in healthy donors. TCRdb keeps only in-frame clones here, not all; method: immunoSEQ multiplex PCR. Of about 300,000 clones detected, 85% to 90% appear once; the ten largest clones hold over 0.85%. The sample was PBMCs. These receptor sequences come from a woman aged 18-29 years in good health and CMV-seronegative.

The rearrangement joins TRBV5-6 to TRBJ2-3; 8 bases map to TRBD2. V lost 4 bases, J lost 3 bases, and 4 bases stayed unmatched. Germline V gene data show CDR1 as SGHDT and CDR2 as YYEEEE. This CDR3 comprises 14 residues. The chain's CDR3 is CASSRLAMTDTQYF. CDR3 coding DNA: TGTGCCAGCAGCCGACTAGCGATGACAGATACGCAGTATTTT.

This chain connects TRBV4-2 to TRBJ2-1; D may be TRBD2 (5 bases). Trimming removed 0 bases from V and 7 bases from J, with 10 bases in between. CDR3 length: 14 amino acids. Germline V CDR1 and CDR2: LGHNA, YNFKEQ. The chain's CDR3 is CASSQDRWRNEQFF. The CDR3 nucleotides are TGTGCCAGCAGCCAAGATAGGTGGAGGAATGAGCAGTTCTTC.

This chain links TRBV15 with TRBJ2-2, with D unclear. CDR3 size: 13 residues. Per the germline V gene, CDR1 is LNHNV and CDR2 is YYDKDF (reference sequence). With 1 base removed from V and 5 bases from J, the gap between germline ends came to 5 bases. CDR3 loop: CATSRAETGELFF. CDR3 DNA: TGTGCCACCAGCAGAGCTGAGACCGGGGAGCTGTTTTTT.

The table lists this clone with a count of one. The chain employs TRBV29-1 and TRBJ1-2; D may be TRBD1 (5 bases). The CDR3 totals 14 residues. Per germline, CDR1 SQVTM and CDR2 ANQGSEA. The germline V and J ends were trimmed by 5 bases and 4 bases, with 17 bases remaining between them. Here the CDR3 DNA reads TGCAGCGTTTGGACGGGGGTCTCTAGCTATGGCTACACCTTC. Residues: CSVWTGVSSYGYTF.

The gene calls are TRBV9 and TRBJ2-5, with TRBD2 matching 7 bases. CDR3 length equals 13 residues. Germline values: CDR1 SGDLS, CDR2 YYNGEE. V lost 3 bases and J lost 2; bases outside the gene matches: 1. CDR3 in amino acids: CASSGDYQETQYF. The CDR3 nucleotides read TGTGCCAGCAGCGGGGACTATCAAGAGACCCAGTACTTC.

The chain is built from TRBV6-5 and TRBJ2-2, with TRBD2 as a possible D gene (5 bases). The V end lost 8 bases, the J end lost 3 bases, and 10 bases lay between the germline ends. Looked up from germline, CDR1 is MNHEY and CDR2 is SVGAGI. The CDR3 runs 13 residues. CDR3 protein: CASGQEDTGELFF. CDR3 in DNA: TGTGCCAGCGGGCAGGAGGACACCGGGGAGCTGTTTTTT.

The chain links TRBV5-8 to TRBJ2-3; 10 nucleotides line up with TRBD2. This CDR3 region has 15 residues. Germline V CDR1 and CDR2: SGHTS, YDEGEE. V lost 4 bases, J lost 3 bases, and 5 bases stayed unmatched. CDR3 loop: CASSRGGLATDTQYF. As DNA, the CDR3 is TGTGCCAGCAGCCGTGGGGGACTAGCGACAGATACGCAGTATTTT. The variable domain in full, completed from reference TRBV5-8 and TRBJ2-3, reads EAGVTQSPTHLIKTRGQQATLRCSPISGHTSVYWYQQALGLGLQFLLWYDEGEERNRGNFPPRFSGRQFPNYSSELNVNALELEDSALYLCASSRGGLATDTQYFGPGTRLTVL.

This CDR3 is CASSHATGSGELFF. The DNA for the CDR3 is TGCGCCAGCAGCCATGCTACAGGGTCCGGGGAGCTGTTTTTT. The chain combines TRBV5-1 with TRBJ2-2; D might be TRBD1 (6 bases). The germline V gene encodes CDR1 SGHRS and CDR2 YFSETQ. V was clipped by 4 bases and J by 6 bases, with 13 bases between them. The CDR3 is 14 residues long.

In this sample, this clone turned up once. The chain carries TRBV19 and TRBJ2-1, with a weak D call TRBD2 (6 bases). Trimming removed 5 bases from V and 12 bases from J, with 17 bases in between. The germline CDR1 and CDR2 sequences are LNHDA and SQIVND (reference sequence). The CDR3 totals 13 residues. CDR3 in amino acids: CASSPGTWVRQFF. The CDR3 region has the DNA TGTGCCAGTAGTCCCGGGACTTGGGTAAGGCAGTTCTTC. Filled out from reference TRBV19 and TRBJ2-1, the complete variable domain reads DGGITQSPKYLFRKEGQNVTLSCEQNLNHDAMYWYRQDPGQGLRLIYYSQIVNDFQKGDIAEGYSVSREKKESFPLTVTSAQKNPTAFYLCASSPGTWVRQFFGPGTRLTVL.

This chain links TRBV28 with TRBJ2-5; a weak D match, TRBD2 (5 bases). Trimming cost V 3 bases and J 4 bases, with 9 bases left between them. The germline gives CDR1 MDHEN, CDR2 SYDVKM. The CDR3 is 13 residues long. The CDR3 nucleotides are TGTGCCAGCAGTTTGCGGGTAAGAGAGACCCAGTACTTC. Translation: CASSLRVRETQYF. Drawing the rest from reference TRBV28 and TRBJ2-5, the complete variable domain is DVKVTQSSRYLVKRTGEKVFLECVQDMDHENMFWYRQDPGLGLRLIYFSYDVKMKEKGDIPEGYSVSREKKERFSLILESASTNQTSMYLCASSLRVRETQYFGPGTRLLVL.

This sequence joins TRBV6-1 and TRBJ2-3; 9 bases match TRBD1. Germline V CDR1 and CDR2: MNHNS, SASEGT. Losses at the gene ends were 6 bases for V and 4 bases for J; bases not matched to a gene: 5. The CDR3 loop spans 14 amino acids. CDR3 protein: CASSPGQGADTQYF. The DNA for the CDR3 is TGTGCCAGCAGCCCGGGACAGGGAGCAGATACGCAGTATTTT.

This clone occurred a few times. This chain links TRBV7-8 with TRBJ2-3, with 12 bases that match TRBD1. This CDR3 spans 16 amino acids. Germline lookup yields CDR1 SGHVS and CDR2 FQNEAQ. V was clipped by 2 bases and J by 5 bases; unmatched bases: 5. This chain's CDR3 is CASSLIGTGGIDTQYF. DNA of the CDR3: TGTGCCAGCAGCTTAATAGGGACAGGGGGCATAGATACGCAGTATTTT.

V gene TRBV19 combines with J gene TRBJ2-1, with 11 bases matching TRBD2. With V trimmed by 3 bases and J by 3 bases, 13 bases remained unmatched. In germline, CDR1 is LNHDA, CDR2 SQIVND (reference sequence). There are 19 residues in the CDR3. CDR3 loop: CASSIGTSGRVWIYNEQFF. The CDR3 bases are TGTGCCAGTAGTATTGGGACTAGCGGAAGAGTTTGGATCTACAATGAGCAGTTCTTC. The full variable domain, with the rest looked up from reference TRBV19 and TRBJ2-1, is DGGITQSPKYLFRKEGQNVTLSCEQNLNHDAMYWYRQDPGQGLRLIYYSQIVNDFQKGDIAEGYSVSREKKESFPLTVTSAQKNPTAFYLCASSIGTSGRVWIYNEQFFGPGTRLTVL.

The rearrangement uses TRBV7-9 and TRBJ1-1, with TRBD1 matching over 9 bases. CDR1 and CDR2 (germline): SEHNR, FQNEAQ (reference sequence). The CDR3 extends over 18 amino acids. V gave up 1 base and J gave up 1 base; unmatched junction bases: 10. In nucleotides, the CDR3 is TGTGCCAGCAGCTTAGGCAGACAAACAGGGGGCGAGAACACTGAAGCTTTCTTT. Its protein product is CASSLGRQTGGENTEAFF.

This chain links TRBV25-1 with TRBJ2-7, with 8 bases that match TRBD1. CDR3 size: 16 residues. Per the germline V gene, CDR1 is MGHDK and CDR2 is SYGVNS. Losses at the gene ends were 1 base for V and 4 bases for J; bases not matched to a gene: 9. The CDR3 region is CASSESQDQGAYEQYF. The CDR3 nucleotides read TGTGCCAGCAGTGAATCACAAGATCAGGGGGCTTACGAGCAGTACTTC.

J is TRBJ1-1 and V is TRBV19; a weak D match, TRBD1 (5 bases). Germline V CDR1 and CDR2: LNHDA, SQIVND (reference sequence). CDR3 length: 13 amino acids. V dropped 5 bases and J dropped 4 bases, with 11 bases sitting between them. The CDR3 coding sequence is TGTGCCAGTAGTCGCAGGGATCGCACTGAAGCTTTCTTT. This translates into CASSRRDRTEAFF.

The V call is TRBV11-3, the J call TRBJ2-2; 8 bases align to TRBD1. The V segment lost 1 base and the J segment 6 bases; nucleotides outside the gene matches: 1. CDR3 length: 14 amino acids. From germline, CDR1 is SGHNT and CDR2 YENEEA. The chain's CDR3 is CASSLAGGPGELFF. In DNA form, the CDR3 reads TGTGCCAGCAGCTTAGCAGGGGGCCCCGGGGAGCTGTTTTTT.

V usage is TRBV27 and J usage is TRBJ1-2; 10 nucleotides agree with TRBD1. CDR3 length equals 13 residues. With V trimmed by 8 bases and J by 7 bases, 7 bases remained unmatched. CDR1 is MNHEY, CDR2 SMNVEV, per germline (reference sequence). CDR3 nucleotide sequence: TGTGCCAGCGCCGACAGGGGGCCCGGTGGCTACACCTTC. It encodes CASADRGPGGYTF.

V gene TRBV9 combines with J gene TRBJ2-1; 9 positions agree with TRBD2. The V segment lost 6 bases and the J segment 3 bases; nucleotides outside the gene matches: 4. CDR1 is SGDLS, CDR2 YYNGEE, per germline. The CDR3 runs 14 residues. The CDR3 sequence is CASNPTSGYNEQFF. The CDR3 nucleotides are TGTGCCAGCAATCCGACTAGCGGCTACAATGAGCAGTTCTTC. Looking up the rest from reference TRBV9 and TRBJ2-1 gives the full variable domain: DSGVTQTPKHLITATGQRVTLRCSPRSGDLSVYWYQQSLDQGLQFLIQYYNGEERAKGNILERFSAQQFPDLHSELNLSSLELGDSALYFCASNPTSGYNEQFFGPGTRLTVL.

The chain is built from TRBV6-1 and TRBJ2-7, with 8 bases matching TRBD2. Germline loops: CDR1 MNHNS, CDR2 SASEGT. The CDR3 has 19 amino acids. V gave up 0 bases and J gave up 3 bases; unmatched junction bases: 16. The CDR3 DNA sequence: TGTGCCAGCAGTGAAGCGCACATTAATAGCGGGGTCCCGGTCTACGAGCAGTACTTC. Translating it yields CASSEAHINSGVPVYEQYF.

This chain joins TRBV5-1 and TRBJ1-2, with 10 bases that match TRBD1. Germline V CDR1 and CDR2: SGHRS, YFSETQ. This CDR3 is built from 14 residues. The V gene end was trimmed by 0 bases and the J gene end by 14 bases; junction bases not matched to a gene: 10. The CDR3 protein is CASSLDGTGEGKTF. CDR3 coding DNA: TGCGCCAGCAGCTTGGACGGGACAGGGGAAGGGAAGACCTTC.

The chain joins TRBV6-5 to TRBJ1-4; 7 bases line up with TRBD1. V lost 6 bases and J lost 8; bases outside the gene matches: 12. Germline CDR1 reads MNHEY; CDR2 reads SVGAGI. The CDR3 loop spans 15 amino acids. As DNA, the CDR3 is TGTGCCAGCAGCCCCGGGACAGAGGAAATAGAAAAACTGTTTTTT. Its translation: CASSPGTEEIEKLFF.

The chain combines TRBV5-4 with TRBJ1-1, with D perhaps TRBD1 (5 bases). Germline V gene lookup returns CDR1 SGHNT and CDR2 YYREEE (reference sequence). Trimming removed 0 bases from V and 4 bases from J, with 13 bases in between. The length of the CDR3 is 15 residues. CDR3 protein: CASSLGTGVGTEAFF. CDR3 bases: TGTGCCAGCAGCTTGGGAACGGGGGTAGGCACTGAAGCTTTCTTT.

CDR3 sequence (DNA): TGTGCCAGCAGCACGAGCGGGCACTTCTATGGCTACACCTTC. Its translation is CASSTSGHFYGYTF. This chain links TRBV28 with TRBJ1-2; D is unresolved. The V gene lost 6 bases and the J gene lost 4 bases, with 15 bases spanning the gap. The CDR3 spans 14 residues. Germline V gene sequence: CDR1 MDHEN, CDR2 SYDVKM.

In DNA, the CDR3 is TGTGCCAGCAGCTTGACCCAGGGGCTCGGGGAGCTGTTTTTT. Translation gives CASSLTQGLGELFF. This chain links TRBV5-6 with TRBJ2-2, with D perhaps TRBD1 (6 bases). The ends were cut back, 1 base at V and 7 bases at J, with 11 bases in the middle. Germline-derived CDR1 and CDR2 are SGHDT and YYEEEE. CDR3 size: 14 residues.

This sequence joins TRBV2 and TRBJ2-2; D is possibly TRBD2 (5 bases). The CDR3 spans 17 residues. V gave up 7 bases and J gave up 4 bases, with 22 bases separating them. The germline V gene encodes CDR1 SNHLY and CDR2 FYNNEI. This CDR3 is CASMAPLFDRGTGELFF. CDR3 coding DNA: TGTGCCAGCATGGCCCCATTGTTTGACCGGGGCACCGGGGAGCTGTTTTTT.